The TCR beta chain under discussion was sequenced for a study of T cell responses to AZD1222 COVID-19 vaccine. General observations from the study: Baseline antibody screening turned up just a handful of seropositive AZD1222 recipients.

Produced via immunoSEQ multiplex PCR; TCRdb's table is partial and in-frame only. The sample holds fewer than 40,000 clones, 88% seen once. On this clone itself: Its antigen is currently unknown.

The CDR3 is made up of 15 amino acids. The J segment lost 0 bases and the V segment lost 8 bases, leaving 8 bases of the junction unmatched. From germline, CDR1 is MNHEY and CDR2 SVGAGI. The material sequenced was peripheral blood, taken 28 days after the second dose of the MenACWY control vaccine. The gene calls are TRBV6-5 and TRBJ1-2, with TRBD1 matching over 8 bases. The TCR was taken from an adult who received the MenACWY meningococcal vaccine as a control. CDR3 nucleotide sequence: TGTGCCAGCTTCGAACAGGGGGTCCCTAACTATGGCTACACCTTC. It translates to CASFEQGVPNYGYTF.